This is a list of T cell receptor beta chains from one sample in a study of blood T cell repertoires in COVID-19. Measured with immunoSEQ multiplex PCR; TCRdb has only the in-frame clones, and not every one. The sample has 250,000 to 350,000 clones, about 90% seen once. Input material: peripheral blood. The receptors shown here come from a woman in her forties or fifties with COVID-19, enrolled during active disease. CDR3s include the opening cysteine and the closing phenylalanine or tryptophan. D genes are given only for firm matches. Rows may omit the clone size; those that give it use once, few, many or a size class.

D,V,J,size,DNA,CDR3
TRBD1,TRBV23-1,TRBJ1-5,-,TGCGCCAGCAGTCAATTCCGAGCGGGGGGGACAGGGAGTAATCAGCCCCAGCATTTT,CASSQFRAGGTGSNQPQHF
TRBD2,TRBV5-1,TRBJ2-3,-,TGCGCCAGCAGCTTGGGTAGTAGCGGGGCAACAGATACGCAGTATTTT,CASSLGSSGATDTQYF
-,TRBV7-9,TRBJ2-4,-,TGTGCCAGCAGCTTAGTAGCGCAGGGGCCCATTCAGTACTTC,CASSLVAQGPIQYF
TRBD2,TRBV7-2,TRBJ2-7,-,TGTGCCAGCAGCTTCAGCGGGACCTACGAGCAGTACTTC,CASSFSGTYEQYF
-,TRBV30,TRBJ1-3,once,TGTGCCTGGAGTGTACTGGGGGGTGGAAACACCATATATTTT,CAWSVLGGGNTIYF
-,TRBV19,TRBJ1-6,once,TGTGCCAGTAGCGAGATGGGACAATTTAATTCACCCCTCCACTTT,CASSEMGQFNSPLHF
-,TRBV18,TRBJ2-7,-,TGTGCCAGCTCATACAATACAGGGAGCTACGAGCAGTACTTC,CASSYNTGSYEQYF
TRBD2,TRBV10-3,TRBJ2-7,-,TGTGCCATCAGTGCCGGTCCCGGGGGGGTCCAGACCTACGAGCAGTACTTC,CAISAGPGGVQTYEQYF
-,TRBV19,TRBJ1-1,-,TGTGCCAGTAGTGCCGGACGAGGGATGAACACTGAAGCTTTCTTT,CASSAGRGMNTEAFF
TRBD1,TRBV9,TRBJ2-7,-,TGTGCCAGCAGCCCCGGACAGGGGGCGGCACTGACTTTCTCCTACGAGCAGTACTTC,CASSPGQGAALTFSYEQYF
-,TRBV7-9,TRBJ2-7,once,TGTGCCAGCAGCTTAGTAGGGGCCTCCTACGAGCAGTACTTC,CASSLVGASYEQYF
-,TRBV27,TRBJ2-1,-,TGTGCCAGCAGTTCGAAGTCCGGTTCGGGGAATGAGCAGTTCTTC,CASSSKSGSGNEQFF
-,TRBV2,TRBJ1-1,-,TGTGCCAGCAGTGAAGCGGACCACGTAGGGGGATGGAGCACTGAAGCTTTCTTT,CASSEADHVGGWSTEAFF
-,TRBV10-3,TRBJ2-2,-,TGTGCCCTTTCTCGGGATACCGGGGAGCTGTTTTTT,CALSRDTGELFF